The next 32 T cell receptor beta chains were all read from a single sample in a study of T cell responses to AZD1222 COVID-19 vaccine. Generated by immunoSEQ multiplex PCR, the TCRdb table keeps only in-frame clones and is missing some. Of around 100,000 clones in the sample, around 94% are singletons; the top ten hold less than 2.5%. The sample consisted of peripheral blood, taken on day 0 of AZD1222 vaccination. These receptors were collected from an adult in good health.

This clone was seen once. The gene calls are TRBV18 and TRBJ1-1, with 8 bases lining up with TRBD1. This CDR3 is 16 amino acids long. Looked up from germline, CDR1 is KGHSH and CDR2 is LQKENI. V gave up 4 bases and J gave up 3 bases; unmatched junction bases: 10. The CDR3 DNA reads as TGTGCCAGCTCACAAGGGGCAGGGGGCGCTGACACTGAAGCTTTCTTT. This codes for CASSQGAGGADTEAFF.

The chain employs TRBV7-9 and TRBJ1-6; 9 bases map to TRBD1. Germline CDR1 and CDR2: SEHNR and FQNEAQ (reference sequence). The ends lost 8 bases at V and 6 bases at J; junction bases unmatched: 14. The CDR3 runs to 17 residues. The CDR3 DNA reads TGTGCCAGCGGGACAGGGAGAGGACTGGAAACTAATTCACCCCTCCACTTT. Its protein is CASGTGRGLETNSPLHF. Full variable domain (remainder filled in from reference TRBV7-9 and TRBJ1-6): DTGVSQNPRHKITKRGQNVTFRCDPISEHNRLYWYRQTLGQGPEFLTYFQNEAQLEKSRLLSDRFSAERPKGSFSTLEIQRTEQGDSAMYLCASGTGRGLETNSPLHFGNGTRLTVT.

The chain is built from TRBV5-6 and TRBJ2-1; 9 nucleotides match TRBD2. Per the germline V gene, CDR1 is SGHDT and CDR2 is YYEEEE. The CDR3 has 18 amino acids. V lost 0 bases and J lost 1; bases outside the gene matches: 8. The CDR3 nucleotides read TGTGCCAGCAGCTTGGCGAGAACCAGCGGGGGGTCCTACAATGAGCAGTTCTTC. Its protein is CASSLARTSGGSYNEQFF. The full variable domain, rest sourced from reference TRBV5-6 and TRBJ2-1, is DAGVTQSPTHLIKTRGQQVTLRCSPKSGHDTVSWYQQALGQGPQFIFQYYEEEERQRGNFPDRFSGHQFPNYSSELNVNALLLGDSALYLCASSLARTSGGSYNEQFFGPGTRLTVL.

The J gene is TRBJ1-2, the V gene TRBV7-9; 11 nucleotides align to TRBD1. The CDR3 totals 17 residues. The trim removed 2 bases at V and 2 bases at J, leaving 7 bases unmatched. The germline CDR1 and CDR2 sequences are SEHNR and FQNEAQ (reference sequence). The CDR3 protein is CASSLILGTGGNYGYTF. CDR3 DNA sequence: TGTGCCAGCAGCTTAATTTTAGGGACAGGGGGGAACTATGGCTACACCTTC.

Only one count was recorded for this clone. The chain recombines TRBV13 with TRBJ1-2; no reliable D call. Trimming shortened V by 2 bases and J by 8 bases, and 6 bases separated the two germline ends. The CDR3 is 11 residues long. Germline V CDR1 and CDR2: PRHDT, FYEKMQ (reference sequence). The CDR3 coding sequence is TGTGCCAGCAGCTTAAGTCAGGGCTACACCTTC. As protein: CASSLSQGYTF.

CDR3 nucleotides: TGCGCCAGCAGCTTCGGGGGGCGCCCCGAGCAGTACTTC. Translation: CASSFGGRPEQYF. V and J are TRBV5-1 and TRBJ2-7; tentatively, D is TRBD2 (7 bases). CDR1 is SGHRS, CDR2 YFSETQ, per germline. V lost 2 bases and J lost 6, with 12 bases in between. The CDR3 covers 13 residues.

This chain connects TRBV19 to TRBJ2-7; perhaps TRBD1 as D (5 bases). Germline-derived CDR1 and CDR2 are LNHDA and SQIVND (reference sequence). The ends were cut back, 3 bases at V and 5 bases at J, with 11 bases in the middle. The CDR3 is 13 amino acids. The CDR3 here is CASSMDNWNEQYF. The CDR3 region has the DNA TGTGCCAGTAGTATGGACAATTGGAACGAGCAGTACTTC.

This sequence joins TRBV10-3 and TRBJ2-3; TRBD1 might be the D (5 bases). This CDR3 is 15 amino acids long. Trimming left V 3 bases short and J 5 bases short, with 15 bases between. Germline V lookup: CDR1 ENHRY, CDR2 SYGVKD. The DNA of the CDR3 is TGTGCCATCAGTGATGGGGCCGTCGAAAAAGATACGCAGTATTTT. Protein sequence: CAISDGAVEKDTQYF.

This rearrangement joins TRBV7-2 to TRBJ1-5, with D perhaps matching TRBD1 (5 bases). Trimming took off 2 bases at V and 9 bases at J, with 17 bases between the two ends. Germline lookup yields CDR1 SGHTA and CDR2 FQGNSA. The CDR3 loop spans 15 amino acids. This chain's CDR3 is CASSLRKGGQGPQHF. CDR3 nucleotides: TGTGCCAGCAGCTTACGAAAGGGCGGTCAGGGGCCCCAGCATTTT.

The CDR3 here is CASRSRDNTEAFF. The CDR3 DNA is TGTGCCAGCAGATCCCGGGACAACACTGAAGCTTTCTTT. The chain couples TRBV7-2 to TRBJ1-1; D may be TRBD1 (5 bases). Germline V CDR1 and CDR2: SGHTA, FQGNSA. V lost 6 bases and J 2 bases, leaving 10 bases between the germline ends. The CDR3 has 13 residues. Full variable domain (missing parts from reference TRBV7-2 and TRBJ1-1): GAGVSQSPSNKVTEKGKDVELRCDPISGHTALYWYRQSLGQGLEFLIYFQGNSAPDKSGLPSDRFSAERTGGSVSTLTIQRTQQEDSAVYLCASRSRDNTEAFFGQGTRLTVV.

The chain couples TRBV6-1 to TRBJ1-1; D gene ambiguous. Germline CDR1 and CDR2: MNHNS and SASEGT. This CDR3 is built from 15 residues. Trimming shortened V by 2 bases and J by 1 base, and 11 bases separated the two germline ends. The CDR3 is CASSEFAATNTEAFF. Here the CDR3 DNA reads TGTGCCAGCAGTGAATTTGCAGCGACGAACACTGAAGCTTTCTTT.

This CDR3 reads CASSQDGWADTEAFF. CDR3 coding DNA: TGCGCCAGCAGCCAAGATGGCTGGGCAGACACTGAAGCTTTCTTT. The chain joins TRBV4-3 to TRBJ1-1; D is unclear. CDR1 and CDR2 from the germline V gene are LGHNA and YSLEER. V lost 0 bases to trimming and J lost 3 bases, with 11 bases between them. The length of the CDR3 is 15 residues.

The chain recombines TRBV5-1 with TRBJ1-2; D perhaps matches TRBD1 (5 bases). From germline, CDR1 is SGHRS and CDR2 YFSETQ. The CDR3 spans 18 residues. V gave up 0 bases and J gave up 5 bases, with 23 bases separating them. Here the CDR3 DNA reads TGCGCCAGCAGCTTGGAGTCTATGGTCTTGGGGGAGCGGTATGGCTACACCTTC. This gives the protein CASSLESMVLGERYGYTF.

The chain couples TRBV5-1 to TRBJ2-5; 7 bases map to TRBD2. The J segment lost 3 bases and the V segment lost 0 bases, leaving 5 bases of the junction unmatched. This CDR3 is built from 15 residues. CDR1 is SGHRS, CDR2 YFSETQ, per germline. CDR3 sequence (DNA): TGCGCCAGCAGCTTGGTATCGCTAGCGGAAGAGACCCAGTACTTC. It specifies CASSLVSLAEETQYF.

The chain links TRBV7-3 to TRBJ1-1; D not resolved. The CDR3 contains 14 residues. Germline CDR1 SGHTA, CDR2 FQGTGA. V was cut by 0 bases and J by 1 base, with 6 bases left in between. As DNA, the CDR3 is TGTGCCAGCAGCTTAACGTGGCAGAACACTGAAGCTTTCTTT. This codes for CASSLTWQNTEAFF.

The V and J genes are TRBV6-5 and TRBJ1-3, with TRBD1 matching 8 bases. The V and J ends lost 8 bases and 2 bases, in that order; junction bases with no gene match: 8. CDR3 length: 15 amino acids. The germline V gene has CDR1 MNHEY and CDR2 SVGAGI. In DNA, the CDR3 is TGTGCCAGCTCCGGCAGGGGGCTTACTGGAAACACCATATATTTT. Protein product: CASSGRGLTGNTIYF.

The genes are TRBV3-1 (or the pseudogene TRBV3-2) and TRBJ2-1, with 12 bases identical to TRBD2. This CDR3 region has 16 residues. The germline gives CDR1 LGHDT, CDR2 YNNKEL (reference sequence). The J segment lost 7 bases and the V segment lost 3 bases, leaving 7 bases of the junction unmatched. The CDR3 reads CASSQMGLAGINEQFF. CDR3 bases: TGTGCCAGCAGCCAGATGGGACTAGCGGGCATAAATGAGCAGTTCTTC.

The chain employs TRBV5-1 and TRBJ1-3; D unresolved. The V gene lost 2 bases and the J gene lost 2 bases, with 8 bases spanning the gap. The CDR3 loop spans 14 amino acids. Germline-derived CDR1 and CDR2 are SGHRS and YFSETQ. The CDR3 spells CASSLPQPGNTIYF. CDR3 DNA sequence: TGCGCCAGCAGCTTACCACAGCCTGGAAACACCATATATTTT.

The CDR3: CAWTRGQGGTGELFF. The CDR3 DNA reads TGTGCCTGGACCCGGGGTCAGGGTGGGACCGGGGAGCTGTTTTTT. This sequence joins TRBV30 and TRBJ2-2; D is tentatively TRBD1 or TRBD2 (5 bases each). The CDR3 extends over 15 amino acids. V gave up 4 bases and J gave up 5 bases, with 17 bases separating them. Looked up from germline, CDR1 is GTSNPN and CDR2 is SVGIG (reference sequence).

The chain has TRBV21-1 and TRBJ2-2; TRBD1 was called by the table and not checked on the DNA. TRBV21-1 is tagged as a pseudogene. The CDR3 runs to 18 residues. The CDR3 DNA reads TGTGCCAGCAGCAAAGGGATCTGGGACAGAGCGAACACCGGGGAGCTGTTTTTT. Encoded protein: CASSKGIWDRANTGELFF.

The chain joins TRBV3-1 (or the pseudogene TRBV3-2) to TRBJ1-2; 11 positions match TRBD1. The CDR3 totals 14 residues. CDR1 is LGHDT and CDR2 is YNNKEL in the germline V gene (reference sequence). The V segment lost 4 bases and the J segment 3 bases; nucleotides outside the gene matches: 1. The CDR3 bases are TGTGCCAGCAGCCGGACAGGGGGCGACTATGGCTACACCTTC. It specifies CASSRTGGDYGYTF.

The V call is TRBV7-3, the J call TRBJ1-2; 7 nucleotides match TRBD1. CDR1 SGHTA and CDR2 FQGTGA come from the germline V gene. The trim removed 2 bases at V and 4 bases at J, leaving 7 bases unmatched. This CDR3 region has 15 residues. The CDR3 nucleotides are TGTGCCAGCAGCTTATACCCAGGGGGTGGCTATGGCTACACCTTC. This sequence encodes CASSLYPGGGYGYTF.

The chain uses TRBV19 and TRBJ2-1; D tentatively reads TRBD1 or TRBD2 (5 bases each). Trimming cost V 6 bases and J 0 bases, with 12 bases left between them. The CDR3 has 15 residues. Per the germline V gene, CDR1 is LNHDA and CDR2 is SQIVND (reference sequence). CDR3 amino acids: CASRPSGASYNEQFF. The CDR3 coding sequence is TGTGCCAGTAGACCCTCCGGGGCCTCCTACAATGAGCAGTTCTTC.

CDR3 sequence: CASSLAVRGSYNEQFF. CDR3 in DNA: TGCGCCAGCAGCTTGGCGGTCCGGGGCTCCTACAATGAGCAGTTCTTC. The chain is built from TRBV5-1 and TRBJ2-1; a weak D match, TRBD2 (5 bases). Trimming removed 0 bases from V and 0 bases from J, with 10 bases in between. Germline CDR1 is SGHRS and CDR2 is YFSETQ. The CDR3 totals 16 residues.

CDR3 residues: CASRRTGTGNTIYF. DNA of the CDR3: TGTGCCAGCAGACGGACAGGGACTGGAAACACCATATATTTT. V usage is TRBV11-2 and J usage is TRBJ1-3; 8 nucleotides line up with TRBD1. The trim removed 6 bases at V and 2 bases at J, leaving 3 bases unmatched. Germline values: CDR1 SGHAT, CDR2 FQNNGV. This CDR3 comprises 14 residues. Using reference TRBV11-2 and TRBJ1-3 for the parts outside the CDR3, the full variable domain is EAGVAQSPRYKIIEKRQSVAFWCNPISGHATLYWYQQILGQGPKLLIQFQNNGVVDDSQLPKDRFSAERLKGVDSTLKIQPAKLEDSAVYLCASRRTGTGNTIYFGEGSWLTVV.

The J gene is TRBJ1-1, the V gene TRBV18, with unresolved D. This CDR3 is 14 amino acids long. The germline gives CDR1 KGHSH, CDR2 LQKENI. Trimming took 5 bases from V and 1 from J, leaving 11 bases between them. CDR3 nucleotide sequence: TGTGCCAGCTCAGTAGTGGAGACGAACACTGAAGCTTTCTTT. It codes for CASSVVETNTEAFF. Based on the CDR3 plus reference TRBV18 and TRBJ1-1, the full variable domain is NAGVMQNPRHLVRRRGQEARLRCSPMKGHSHVYWYRQLPEEGLKFMVYLQKENIIDESGMPKERFSAEFPKEGPSILRIQQVVRGDSAAYFCASSVVETNTEAFFGQGTRLTVV.

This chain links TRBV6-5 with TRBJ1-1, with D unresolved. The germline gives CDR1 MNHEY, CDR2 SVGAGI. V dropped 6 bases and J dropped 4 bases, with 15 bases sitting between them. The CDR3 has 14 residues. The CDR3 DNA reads TGTGCCAGCAGGACGTACTACGACGGCACTGAAGCTTTCTTT. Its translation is CASRTYYDGTEAFF.

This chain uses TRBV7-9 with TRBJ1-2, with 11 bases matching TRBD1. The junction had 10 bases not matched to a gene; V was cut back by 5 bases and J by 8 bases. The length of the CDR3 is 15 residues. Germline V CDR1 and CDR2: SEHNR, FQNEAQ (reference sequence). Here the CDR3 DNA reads TGTGCCAGCAGCCTCGGACAGGGGGCCGTGGAAGGCTACACCTTC. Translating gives CASSLGQGAVEGYTF.

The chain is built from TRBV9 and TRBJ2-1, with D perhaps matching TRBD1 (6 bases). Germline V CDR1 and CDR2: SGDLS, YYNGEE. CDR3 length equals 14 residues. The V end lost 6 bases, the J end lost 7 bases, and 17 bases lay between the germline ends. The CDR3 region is CASNKGVLGNEQFF. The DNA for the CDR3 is TGTGCCAGCAACAAGGGGGTCTTGGGAAATGAGCAGTTCTTC.

For the CDR3, the DNA is TGTGCCTGGAGTGTTGGGGGGTCCCATGAAAAACTGTTTTTT. Translating gives CAWSVGGSHEKLFF. The rearrangement joins TRBV30 to TRBJ1-4; D is perhaps TRBD1 (5 bases). V gave up 0 bases and J gave up 6 bases, with 11 bases separating them. The germline V gene has CDR1 GTSNPN and CDR2 SVGIG (reference sequence). This CDR3 has 14 residues.

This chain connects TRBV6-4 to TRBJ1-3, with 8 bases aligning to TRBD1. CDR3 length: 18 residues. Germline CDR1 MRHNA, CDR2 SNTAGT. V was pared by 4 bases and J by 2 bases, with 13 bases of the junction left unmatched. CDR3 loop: CASSASGSDRAAGNTIYF. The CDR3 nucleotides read TGTGCCAGCAGTGCCTCCGGCTCGGACAGGGCGGCTGGAAACACCATATATTTT.

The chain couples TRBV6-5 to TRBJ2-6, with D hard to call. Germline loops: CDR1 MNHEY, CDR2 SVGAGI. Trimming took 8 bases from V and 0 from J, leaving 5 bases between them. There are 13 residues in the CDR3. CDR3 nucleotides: TGTGCCAGCCGTTTCTCTGGGGCCAACGTCCTGACTTTC. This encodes CASRFSGANVLTF.